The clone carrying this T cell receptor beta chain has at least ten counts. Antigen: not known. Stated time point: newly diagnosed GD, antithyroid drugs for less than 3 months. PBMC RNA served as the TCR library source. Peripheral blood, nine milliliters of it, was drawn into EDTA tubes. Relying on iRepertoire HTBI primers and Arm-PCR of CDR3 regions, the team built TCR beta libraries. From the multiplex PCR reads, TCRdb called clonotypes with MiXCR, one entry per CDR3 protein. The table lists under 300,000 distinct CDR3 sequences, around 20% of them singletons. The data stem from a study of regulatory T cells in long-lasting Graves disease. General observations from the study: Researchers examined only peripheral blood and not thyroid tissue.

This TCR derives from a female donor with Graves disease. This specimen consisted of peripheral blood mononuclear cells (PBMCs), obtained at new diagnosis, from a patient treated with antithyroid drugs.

CDR3 nucleotide sequence: TGCAGTGCTAGAGGCATTTTGGGAACCGGGGAGCTGTTTTTT. Its protein is CSARGILGTGELFF. The rearrangement joins TRBV20-1 to TRBJ2-2; D gene unclear. Germline CDR1 reads DFQATT; CDR2 reads SNEGSKA (reference sequence). V lost 1 base, J lost 5 bases, and 11 bases lay in between. The CDR3 is made up of 14 amino acids.